The clone carrying this T cell receptor (beta chain) was counted ten times or more. This specimen belongs to a study of T cells of healthy individuals. TCRdb re-analysed the 5' RACE reads in MiXCR, keeping a single row per CDR3 protein. The data show approximately 100,000 distinct CDR3 sequences, 15% to 20% seen once. The clonotype originates from a human donor in good health.

In DNA form, the CDR3 reads TGCAGCGTTGAAAACGCAGGGGGAGAGACCCAGTACTTC. As protein: CSVENAGGETQYF. The chain has TRBV29-1 and TRBJ2-5; TRBD1 matches 7 bases. The V segment lost 2 bases and the J segment 4 bases; nucleotides outside the gene matches: 4. The CDR3 has 13 amino acids. The germline CDR1 and CDR2 sequences are SQVTM and ANQGSEA.